Listed below are T cell receptor beta chains from one sample, sequenced in a study of cytomegalovirus exposure and HLA in healthy donors. TCRdb's copy holds only in-frame clones and misses some; the assay was immunoSEQ multiplex PCR. The sample lists around 100,000 clones, roughly 73% seen once, with 0.85% to 0.9% in the top ten. The specimen sequenced was PBMCs. The source of these receptors is a woman aged 30 to 39 in good health and CMV-seronegative. The CDR3 runs from the conserved cysteine through the conserved F or W. Each record gives: V gene, D gene, J gene, clone size, CDR3 DNA, CDR3 protein. D genes are given only for firm matches. Clone size is shown for a subset of rows, as once, few, many or a class of expanded clone.

>TRBV5-1|-|TRBJ1-1|few
TGCGCCAGCAGCCCACTGACAGGGAACACTGAAGCTTTCTTT
CASSPLTGNTEAFF
>TRBV9|-|TRBJ1-2|-
TGTGCCAGCAGCGTAAACCCGGGACAAATTAACTATGGCTACACCTTC
CASSVNPGQINYGYTF
>TRBV6-6|TRBD2|TRBJ2-3|-
TGTGCCAGCAGTTACTCGACTAGCTCTGGGGCAGATACGCAGTATTTT
CASSYSTSSGADTQYF
>TRBV11-2|-|TRBJ2-3|-
TGTGCCAGCAGCTTAGGGGCCACAGATACGCAGTATTTT
CASSLGATDTQYF
>TRBV4-2|TRBD2|TRBJ2-1|-
TGTGCCAGCAGCCATCCCGCCCGTGGCGGGAGTGGGGGGAATGAGCAGTTCTTC
CASSHPARGGSGGNEQFF
>TRBV27|-|TRBJ1-5|-
TGTGCCAGCAGTTTAGAGCCTCCCCGACAGGCCCTTAATCAGCCCCAGCATTTT
CASSLEPPRQALNQPQHF
>TRBV11-3|TRBD2|TRBJ2-7|-
TGTGCCAGCAGCGTTAGCGGGAGGGTAACCGAGCAGTACTTC
CASSVSGRVTEQYF
>TRBV4-1|TRBD1|TRBJ2-1|-
TGCGCCAGCAGCCAGGACAGGGTGGGGTTTTCATACAATGAGCAGTTCTTC
CASSQDRVGFSYNEQFF
>TRBV25-1|TRBD2|TRBJ2-3|-
TGTGCCAGCAGTGAATTTACTTCGGCTAGCGGGAACGCAGATACGCAGTATTTT
CASSEFTSASGNADTQYF
>TRBV7-8|-|TRBJ2-7|-
TGTGCCAGCAGCCCACCACGGTACGAGCAGTACTTC
CASSPPRYEQYF
>TRBV6-1|TRBD1|TRBJ2-1|-
TGTGCCAGCTGGACAGGGGGCTCCTACAATGAGCAGTTCTTC
CASWTGGSYNEQFF
>TRBV6-1|-|TRBJ2-7|few
TGTGCCAGCAGTGAAGCGAAGTGGACTCAATACGAGCAGTACTTC
CASSEAKWTQYEQYF
>TRBV5-6|-|TRBJ1-1|-
TGTGCCAGCAGCTTGGCCGCGGGCTCGAACACTGAAGCTTTCTTT
CASSLAAGSNTEAFF
>TRBV5-1|-|TRBJ1-1|-
TGCGCCAGCAGCTTGGTCCCGGGGTCGACTGAAGCTTTCTTT
CASSLVPGSTEAFF
>TRBV13|-|TRBJ1-2|few
TGTGCCAGCAGCGTAAACCTACTCACGCGGGGCTACACCTTC
CASSVNLLTRGYTF
>TRBV7-8|TRBD2|TRBJ2-7|-
TGTGCCAGCAGCTTACTGACTAGCGGATACGAGCAGTACTTC
CASSLLTSGYEQYF
>TRBV7-6|-|TRBJ2-1|-
TGTGCCAGCAGCCCTAGGGGGGGGAGCTCCTACAATGAGCAGTTCTTC
CASSPRGGSSYNEQFF
>TRBV7-9|-|TRBJ1-1|-
TGTGCCAGCAGCTTAATGTCGGGGGTGGGTGGCACTGAAGCTTTCTTT
CASSLMSGVGGTEAFF
>TRBV27|-|TRBJ1-1|-
TGTGCCAGCAGTAGAACAGGAGCTACTGTTCCGGAAGCTTTCTTT
CASSRTGATVPEAFF
>TRBV9|-|TRBJ1-4|-
TGTGCCAGCAGCGGAGACGGGACTAATGAAAAACTGTTTTTT
CASSGDGTNEKLFF
>TRBV27|TRBD2|TRBJ2-3|-
TGTGCCAGCAGTAGCGGGAGGGTCGCAGATACGCAGTATTTT
CASSSGRVADTQYF
>TRBV11-2|-|TRBJ1-6|-
TGTGCCAGCAGCTTAACTGACCCTAGCTCCTATAATTCACCCCTCCACTTT
CASSLTDPSSYNSPLHF